Sequencing of this TCR beta chain was carried out in a study of cytomegalovirus exposure and HLA in healthy donors. The donors were healthy bone marrow donors. The donors, nominally healthy at sampling, likely had unrecorded immune exposures. CDR3 size: 16 residues. After removal of 3 bases from V and 0 bases from J, the junction contained 8 bases not matched to a gene. Germline lookup yields CDR1 KGHSH and CDR2 LQKENI. For this clone: Its specificity is unknown.

With 60 Vbeta and 13 Jbeta primers, the PCR was carried out. The repertoire was sequenced with immunoSEQ multiplex PCR; TCRdb's copy has only in-frame clones and lacks some. Of some 42,000 clones in the sample, about 47% are singletons; the top ten hold about 12%. Study-level points and caveats: CMV serostatus was the sole immune exposure information available.

This TCR derives from a human donor in good health. Sequenced input: PBMCs. The V call is TRBV18, the J call TRBJ2-7, with 7 bases identical to TRBD2. The DNA for the CDR3 is TGTGCCAGCTCACCTGACGGGGGGACCAGCTCCTACGAGCAGTACTTC. Its translation is CASSPDGGTSSYEQYF. Full variable domain (outside the CDR3, taken from reference TRBV18 and TRBJ2-7): NAGVMQNPRHLVRRRGQEARLRCSPMKGHSHVYWYRQLPEEGLKFMVYLQKENIIDESGMPKERFSAEFPKEGPSILRIQQVVRGDSAAYFCASSPDGGTSSYEQYFGPGTRLTVT.